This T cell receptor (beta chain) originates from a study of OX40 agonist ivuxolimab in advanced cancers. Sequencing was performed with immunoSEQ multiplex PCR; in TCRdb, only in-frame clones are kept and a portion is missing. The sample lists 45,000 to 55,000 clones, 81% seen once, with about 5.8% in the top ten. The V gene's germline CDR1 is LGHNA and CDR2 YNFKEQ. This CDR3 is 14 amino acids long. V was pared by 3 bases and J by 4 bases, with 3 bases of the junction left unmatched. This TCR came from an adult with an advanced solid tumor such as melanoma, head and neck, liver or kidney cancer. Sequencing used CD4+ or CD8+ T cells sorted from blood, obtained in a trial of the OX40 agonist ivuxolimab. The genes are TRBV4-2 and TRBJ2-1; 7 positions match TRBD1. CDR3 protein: CASSQATGYNEQFF. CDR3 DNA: TGTGCCAGCAGCCAGGCGACAGGGTACAATGAGCAGTTCTTC.